This T cell receptor (beta chain) was retrieved from a study of shared clonotypes between healthy human individuals. Study as a whole: Per donor, three plates held CD4 naive cells, three held CD4 memory, two held CD8 naive and one held CD8 memory.

Study-level results: Memory subsets had estimated richness that was generally smaller than that of naive subsets. Specimens sampled were limited to blood, with tissue repertoires likely differing.

TCRdb's table, derived via immunoSEQ multiplex PCR, lists solely in-frame clones and lacks some. The data show 800,000 or so clones, approximately 97% seen once. In this sample, this clone turned up once. What it binds is not known. CDR1 is SGHVS, CDR2 FNYEAQ, per germline. The CDR3 has 14 residues. The V end was cut by 1 base, the J end by 3 bases, with 8 bases between. Terminally differentiated effector memory CD45RA+ cells were excluded from the naive CD8 cells, which were CD45RO-negative and positively selected for CCR7. The TCR was taken from a man aged 25-45 years in good health. V usage is TRBV7-6 and J usage is TRBJ2-3; D unclear. The material sequenced was naive CD8+ T cells sorted from blood. The CDR3: CASSLVALTDTQYF. CDR3 DNA: TGTGCCAGCAGCTTAGTTGCTTTAACAGATACGCAGTATTTT.